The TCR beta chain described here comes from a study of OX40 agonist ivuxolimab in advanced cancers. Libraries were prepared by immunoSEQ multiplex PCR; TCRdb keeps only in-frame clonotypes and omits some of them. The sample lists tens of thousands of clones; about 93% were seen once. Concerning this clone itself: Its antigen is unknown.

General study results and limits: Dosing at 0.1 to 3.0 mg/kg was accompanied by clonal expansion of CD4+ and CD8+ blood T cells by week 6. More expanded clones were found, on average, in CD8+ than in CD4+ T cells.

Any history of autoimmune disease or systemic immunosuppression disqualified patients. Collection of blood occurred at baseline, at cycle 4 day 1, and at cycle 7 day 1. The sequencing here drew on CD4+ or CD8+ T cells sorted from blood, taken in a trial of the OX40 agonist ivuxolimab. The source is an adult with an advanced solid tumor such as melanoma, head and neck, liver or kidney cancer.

The chain's CDR3 is CASRLGSGSLPLHEQFF. DNA for the CDR3: TGTGCCAGCAGACTAGGGTCCGGGAGCCTCCCTTTGCATGAGCAGTTCTTC. This chain uses TRBV27 with TRBJ2-1; weak D call: TRBD2 (6 bases). Germline loops: CDR1 MNHEY, CDR2 SMNVEV (reference sequence). CDR3 length: 17 amino acids. The V gene lost 6 bases and the J gene lost 8 bases, with 26 bases spanning the gap.